This T cell receptor (beta chain) is from a study of T cell responses to AZD1222 COVID-19 vaccine. Study background: Some second doses came at about 4 weeks and others at about 12 weeks; these were pooled.

As to this clone: Its target is unknown.

Study results and limitations: Repertoire samples came only from after the peak T cell response. Mostly white British, mostly female donors; authors suggested clonal diversity may be underestimated.

Sequenced by immunoSEQ multiplex PCR; TCRdb stores in-frame clones only, minus some. The sample lists around 140,000 clones, around 92% seen once, with about 2.7% in the top ten. The V gene end was trimmed by 0 bases and the J gene end by 0 bases; junction bases not matched to a gene: 11. Germline V gene data show CDR1 as SGHKS and CDR2 as YYEKEE (reference sequence). The CDR3 extends over 19 amino acids. The sample was peripheral blood, taken on day 0 of AZD1222 vaccination. The clonotype originates from an adult in good health. The V and J genes are TRBV5-5 and TRBJ1-5; 8 bases align to TRBD1. This CDR3 is CASSLGAGQGANSNQPQHF. CDR3 coding DNA: TGTGCCAGCAGCTTGGGGGCTGGACAGGGAGCTAATAGCAATCAGCCCCAGCATTTT.